This T cell receptor beta chain was obtained from a study of CD8 T cells in ankylosing spondylitis. MiXCR, applied by TCRdb to the 5' RACE reads, yields one record per CDR3 protein. The repertoire holds 200,000 to 250,000 distinct CDR3 sequences, 10% to 13% seen once, with under 25% in the top ten. Study-wide findings and caveats: Disease-associated clones were CD8+ and fairly uncommon in peripheral blood. From matched ankylosing spondylitis synovial fluid, disease-linked clones were reportedly recovered at significantly enriched levels. Blood of patients with ankylosing spondylitis appeared to be characterized by a TCR beta motif of about eight highly homologous variants.

On this clonotype: Its antigen is as yet unknown. A clone one base away is much larger, so this may be a read error.

Input material: blood, either unsorted or a sorted T cell fraction (not recorded which). This receptor was obtained from a male donor with ankylosing spondylitis or in good health (not recorded which).

CDR3 loop: CASSLTGTLSGNTISF. The DNA for the CDR3 is TGTGCCAGCAGCTTAACCGGGACTCTCTCTGGAAACACCATATCTTTT. The chain couples TRBV11-2 to TRBJ1-3; tentative D call: TRBD1 (5 bases). Germline lookup yields CDR1 SGHAT and CDR2 FQNNGV. This CDR3 comprises 16 residues.